Below, 17 T cell receptor beta chains from the same sample are listed, as sequenced in a study of blood T cell repertoires in COVID-19. TCRdb's copy holds only in-frame clones and misses some; the assay was immunoSEQ multiplex PCR. The table includes approximately 300,000 clones, 88% detected once. The source material was peripheral blood. The receptors stem from a woman in her 30s with COVID-19, enrolled during active disease.

The chain uses TRBV2 and TRBJ2-1; D call uncertain. V was clipped by 5 bases and J by 9 bases, with 11 bases between them. The CDR3 has 12 amino acids. CDR1 and CDR2 from the germline V gene are SNHLY and FYNNEI. The CDR3 is CASSFATPEQFF. The DNA for the CDR3 is TGTGCCAGCAGTTTCGCTACCCCTGAGCAGTTCTTC.

The chain combines TRBV7-2 with TRBJ1-1; the D gene is possibly TRBD1 (6 bases). This CDR3 has 13 amino acids. Germline V gene data show CDR1 as SGHTA and CDR2 as FQGNSA. Trimming pared 3 bases from V and 7 bases from J, leaving 12 bases between. The DNA of the CDR3 is TGTGCCAGCAGCTTTGCAGGGGCATATGAAGCTTTCTTT. Translating gives CASSFAGAYEAFF.

V gene TRBV30 combines with J gene TRBJ1-3; no clear D. CDR3 length: 11 amino acids. Trimming took off 8 bases at V and 7 bases at J, with 12 bases between the two ends. Germline values: CDR1 GTSNPN, CDR2 SVGIG (reference sequence). DNA of the CDR3: TGTGCCCAGAGGGTCTGGAACACCATATATTTT. It encodes CAQRVWNTIYF. Based on the CDR3 plus reference TRBV30 and TRBJ1-3, the full variable domain is SQTIHQWPATLVQPVGSPLSLECTVEGTSNPNLYWYRQAAGRGLQLLFYSVGIGQISSEVPQNLSASRPQDRQFILSSKKLLLSDSGFYLCAQRVWNTIYFGEGSWLTVV.

The V call is TRBV7-2, the J call TRBJ2-7; a weak D match, TRBD2 (5 bases). V gave up 4 bases and J gave up 7 bases, with 17 bases separating them. The V gene's germline CDR1 is SGHTA and CDR2 FQGNSA. This CDR3 contains 14 residues. The CDR3 sequence: CASSSSGYPREQYF. CDR3 sequence (DNA): TGTGCCAGCAGCTCCAGCGGCTACCCTAGGGAGCAGTACTTC.

In nucleotides, the CDR3 is TGTGCCAGCAGCTCCGGGGGAGTGGTGGTGGCTTTCTTT. Translated: CASSSGGVVVAFF. The chain recombines TRBV7-9 with TRBJ1-1; D may be TRBD1 (5 bases). V lost 4 bases and J 11 bases, leaving 17 bases between the germline ends. The CDR3 spans 13 residues. In germline, CDR1 is SEHNR, CDR2 FQNEAQ (reference sequence).

This rearrangement joins TRBV6-5 to TRBJ2-7, with 10 positions matching TRBD1. The length of the CDR3 is 15 residues. V lost 6 bases to trimming and J lost 4 bases; unmatched junction nucleotides: 9. The germline V gene encodes CDR1 MNHEY and CDR2 SVGAGI. CDR3 sequence (DNA): TGTGCCAGCAGCCTAAGCGGGACAGGGGTGTACGAGCAGTACTTC. It translates to CASSLSGTGVYEQYF.

The rearrangement links TRBV2 to TRBJ2-3, with 10 bases fitting TRBD2. Germline V gene data show CDR1 as SNHLY and CDR2 as FYNNEI. Trimming removed 6 bases from V and 6 bases from J; junction bases left unmatched: 15. This CDR3 is built from 17 residues. CDR3 nucleotides: TGTGCCAGCAGGCCACCCGGGTGGACTAGCGGAGGGGATACGCAGTATTTT. It encodes CASRPPGWTSGGDTQYF.

J is TRBJ2-3 and V is TRBV7-2; 9 bases map to TRBD2. With V trimmed by 1 base and J by 5 bases, 10 bases remained unmatched. The CDR3 sequence is 17 residues long. Germline CDR1 reads SGHTA; CDR2 reads FQGNSA. The CDR3 DNA follows: TGTGCCAGCAGCTTAGTAGGTAGCGGGGGAGGGGGAGATACGCAGTATTTT. Protein sequence: CASSLVGSGGGGDTQYF.

The gene calls are TRBV29-1 and TRBJ1-2; D is perhaps TRBD1 (5 bases). CDR1 and CDR2 (germline): SQVTM, ANQGSEA. This CDR3 has 13 amino acids. V was shortened by 1 base and J by 2 bases, with 8 bases between the two germline ends. For the CDR3, the DNA is TGCAGCGTTGAAGGGCAGGGCAACTATGGCTACACCTTC. Its translation: CSVEGQGNYGYTF.

This chain links TRBV18 with TRBJ2-7, with D perhaps TRBD2 (5 bases). Germline loops: CDR1 KGHSH, CDR2 LQKENI. The CDR3 sequence is 13 residues long. Trimming removed 6 bases at V and 4 bases at J, with 13 bases between. The CDR3, as DNA: TGTGCCAGCTCGTCGGGAATAGTATACGAGCAGTACTTC. Amino acid sequence: CASSSGIVYEQYF. The full variable domain, its missing parts supplied by reference TRBV18 and TRBJ2-7, is NAGVMQNPRHLVRRRGQEARLRCSPMKGHSHVYWYRQLPEEGLKFMVYLQKENIIDESGMPKERFSAEFPKEGPSILRIQQVVRGDSAAYFCASSSGIVYEQYFGPGTRLTVT.

V usage is TRBV3-1 (or the pseudogene TRBV3-2) and J usage is TRBJ2-7; no reliable D call. CDR1 and CDR2 from the germline V gene are LGHDT and YNNKEL (reference sequence). Trimming took off 1 base at V and 4 bases at J, with 8 bases between the two ends. This CDR3 has 13 amino acids. The CDR3 DNA follows: TGTGCCAGCAGCCAAGTTCCTAATTACGAGCAGTACTTC. This encodes CASSQVPNYEQYF.

The CDR3 DNA follows: TGTGCCAGCAGCTCGAGGACAGACGAGCAGTACTTC. Amino acids: CASSSRTDEQYF. V is TRBV7-6 and J is TRBJ2-7, with D maybe TRBD1 (6 bases). The CDR3 has 12 amino acids. The V gene's germline CDR1 is SGHVS and CDR2 FNYEAQ. Trimming took off 4 bases at V and 5 bases at J, with 9 bases between the two ends.

The chain recombines TRBV6-5 with TRBJ1-5; D might be TRBD1 (6 bases). There are 15 residues in the CDR3. V was cut by 6 bases and J by 7 bases, with 19 bases left in between. From germline, CDR1 is MNHEY and CDR2 SVGAGI. The CDR3 sequence: CASSFIGRQGQPQHF. The CDR3 DNA follows: TGTGCCAGCAGCTTCATAGGCAGGCAGGGGCAGCCCCAGCATTTT.

This chain joins TRBV28 and TRBJ2-5; possible D gene TRBD1, 6 bases. The germline V gene has CDR1 MDHEN and CDR2 SYDVKM. With 3 bases removed from V and 0 bases from J, the gap between germline ends came to 11 bases. The CDR3 sequence is 15 residues long. CDR3 nucleotides: TGTGCCAGCAGTTTGGGGACAAGGTACCAAGAGACCCAGTACTTC. Translated, it gives CASSLGTRYQETQYF.

The V and J genes are TRBV19 and TRBJ1-2; perhaps TRBD1 as D (6 bases). CDR1 and CDR2 (germline): LNHDA, SQIVND (reference sequence). The CDR3 covers 13 residues. The germline V and J ends were trimmed by 6 bases and 4 bases, with 12 bases remaining between them. CDR3 sequence: CASSRDTSYGYTF. The CDR3, as DNA: TGTGCCAGTAGCCGGGACACCAGCTATGGCTACACCTTC.

The CDR3: CASSPPGGGKAGYTF. CDR3 DNA sequence: TGTGCCAGCAGCCCACCGGGCGGGGGGAAAGCGGGCTACACCTTC. The chain is built from TRBV9 and TRBJ1-2; possibly TRBD1 for D (5 bases). This CDR3 region has 15 residues. Germline V gene lookup returns CDR1 SGDLS and CDR2 YYNGEE. Trimming removed 4 bases at V and 8 bases at J, with 21 bases between. Full variable domain (missing parts from reference TRBV9 and TRBJ1-2): DSGVTQTPKHLITATGQRVTLRCSPRSGDLSVYWYQQSLDQGLQFLIQYYNGEERAKGNILERFSAQQFPDLHSELNLSSLELGDSALYFCASSPPGGGKAGYTFGSGTRLTVV.

The chain is built from TRBV11-2 and TRBJ2-1; 8 bases match TRBD2. CDR1 and CDR2 (germline): SGHAT, FQNNGV. The CDR3 consists of 15 residues. The junction had 11 bases not matched to a gene; V was cut back by 4 bases and J by 9 bases. This CDR3 reads CASSSIREGQGEQFF. CDR3 coding DNA: TGTGCCAGCAGCTCAATACGGGAGGGCCAGGGTGAGCAGTTCTTC.